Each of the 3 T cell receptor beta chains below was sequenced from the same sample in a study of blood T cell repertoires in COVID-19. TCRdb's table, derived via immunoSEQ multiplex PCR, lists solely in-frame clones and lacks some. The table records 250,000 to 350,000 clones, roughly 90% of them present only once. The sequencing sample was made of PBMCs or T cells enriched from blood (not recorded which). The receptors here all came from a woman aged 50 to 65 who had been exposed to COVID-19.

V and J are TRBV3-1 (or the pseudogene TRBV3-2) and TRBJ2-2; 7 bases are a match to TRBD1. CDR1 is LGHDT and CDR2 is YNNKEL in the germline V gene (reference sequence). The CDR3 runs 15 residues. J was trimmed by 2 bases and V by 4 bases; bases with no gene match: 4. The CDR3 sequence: CASSPGQQNTGELFF. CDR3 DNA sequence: TGTGCCAGCAGCCCGGGACAGCAAAACACCGGGGAGCTGTTTTTT.

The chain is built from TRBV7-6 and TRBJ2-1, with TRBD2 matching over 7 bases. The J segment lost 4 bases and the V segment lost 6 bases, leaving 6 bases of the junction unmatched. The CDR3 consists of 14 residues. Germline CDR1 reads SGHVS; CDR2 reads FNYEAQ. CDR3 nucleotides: TGTGCCAGCAGGGCCGGGGGGTTTTACAATGAGCAGTTCTTC. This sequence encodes CASRAGGFYNEQFF. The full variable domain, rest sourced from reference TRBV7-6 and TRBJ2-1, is GAGVSQSPRYKVTKRGQDVALRCDPISGHVSLYWYRQALGQGPEFLTYFNYEAQQDKSGLPNDRFSAERPEGSISTLTIQRTEQRDSAMYRCASRAGGFYNEQFFGPGTRLTVL.

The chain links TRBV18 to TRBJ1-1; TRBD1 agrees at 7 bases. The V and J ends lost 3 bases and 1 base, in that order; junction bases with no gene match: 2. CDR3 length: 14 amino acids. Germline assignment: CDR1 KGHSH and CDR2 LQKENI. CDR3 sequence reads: CASSPGQANTEAFF. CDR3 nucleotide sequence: TGTGCCAGCTCACCTGGACAGGCGAACACTGAAGCTTTCTTT. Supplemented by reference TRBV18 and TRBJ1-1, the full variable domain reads NAGVMQNPRHLVRRRGQEARLRCSPMKGHSHVYWYRQLPEEGLKFMVYLQKENIIDESGMPKERFSAEFPKEGPSILRIQQVVRGDSAAYFCASSPGQANTEAFFGQGTRLTVV.